This TCR beta chain was sequenced during a study of blood T cell repertoires in COVID-19. Study details: The origin of the acute and convalescent COVID-19 samples was the United States, Italy and Spain. From T cells, B-cell-depleted T cells, or PBMCs came the material, which was cDNA or gDNA.

In the original workflow: Amplified reference gene primers provided the basis for estimating nucleated cell counts. Sequencing was performed with immunoSEQ multiplex PCR; in TCRdb, only in-frame clones are kept and a portion is missing. That table is the source of V, J and clone size, and D and trimming were worked out from the DNA. The profile shows over 85,000 clones, around nine tenths of them singletons. Per the germline V gene, CDR1 is MDHEN and CDR2 is SYDVKM. The CDR3 spans 13 residues. Trimming left V 4 bases short and J 6 bases short, with 12 bases between. The chain has TRBV28 and TRBJ1-2; D is unclear. This sequence was found in a human donor in a cohort sampled during active COVID-19. Source material: peripheral blood. The CDR3 DNA reads as TGTGCCAGCAGTTCCCTGGGCGAGAATGGCTACACCTTC. The encoded protein is CASSSLGENGYTF.